Below, one T cell receptor (beta chain) is given with its context. Germline values: CDR1 SNHLY, CDR2 FYNNEI. CDR3 size: 15 residues. J lost 4 bases, V lost 6 bases, and 8 bases had no gene match. This sample is drawn from a study of blood T cell repertoires in COVID-19. Study as a whole: Some COVID-19 samples were acute and others convalescent; all came from the United States, Italy and Spain. The cDNA or gDNA used as material had been derived from T cells, B-cell-depleted T cells, or PBMCs.

Per the authors' pipeline: Quantification of nucleated cells was approximated via reference gene primer amplification. The method was immunoSEQ multiplex PCR; TCRdb's version includes in-frame clones alone and lacks a portion of them. V, J and clone size reflect that table, while D and trimming were determined from the DNA. The sample has about 130,000 clones, roughly 80% seen once. This TCR was recovered from a man in his 70s with acute or convalescent COVID-19. Sequenced material: peripheral blood. This rearrangement joins TRBV2 to TRBJ2-7, with 11 bases identical to TRBD2. CDR3 coding DNA: TGTGCCAGCAGGGAAACTAGCGGGGGCAGGTACGAGCAGTACTTC. This gives the protein CASRETSGGRYEQYF.